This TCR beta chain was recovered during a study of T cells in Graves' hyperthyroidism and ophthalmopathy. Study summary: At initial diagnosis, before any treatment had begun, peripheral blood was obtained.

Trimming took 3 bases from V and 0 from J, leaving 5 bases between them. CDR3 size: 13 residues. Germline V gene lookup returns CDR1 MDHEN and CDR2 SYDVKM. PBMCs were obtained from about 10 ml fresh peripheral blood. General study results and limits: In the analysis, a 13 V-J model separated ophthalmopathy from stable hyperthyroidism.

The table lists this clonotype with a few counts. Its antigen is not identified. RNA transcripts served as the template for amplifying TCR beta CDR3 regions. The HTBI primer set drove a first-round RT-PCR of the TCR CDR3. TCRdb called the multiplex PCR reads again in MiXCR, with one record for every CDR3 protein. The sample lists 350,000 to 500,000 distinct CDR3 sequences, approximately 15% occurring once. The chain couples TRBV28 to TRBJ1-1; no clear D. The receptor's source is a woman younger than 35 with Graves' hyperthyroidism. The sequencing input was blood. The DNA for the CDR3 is TGTGCCAGCAGTTTCCGGGTGAACACTGAAGCTTTCTTT. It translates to CASSFRVNTEAFF.